This TCR beta chain was profiled in a study of regulatory T cells in long-lasting Graves disease. Study at large: The criterion for persistent Graves' disease was over 5 years of antithyroid drugs with positive TSH receptor antibodies. Study-wide findings and caveats: There was favoring of TRBV28, TRBJ1-2 and TRBJ2-5 in persistent disease.

Deletions cut 1 base from V and 5 bases from J, with 14 bases between. The CDR3 spans 14 residues. Germline CDR1 reads DFQATT; CDR2 reads SNEGSKA (reference sequence). The authors built TCR beta libraries using iRepertoire HTBI primers and Arm-PCR of CDR3 regions. In TCRdb, the multiplex PCR reads were re-called with MiXCR into one record per CDR3 protein. Of 400,000 to 450,000 distinct CDR3 sequences in the sample, 23% were seen once. The time point is: persistent/refractory GD, antithyroid drugs over 5 years with positive TRAb. The TCR library was made from RNA extracted from PBMCs. This clonotype was detected a few times. The antigen remains unidentified.

This TCR was sampled from a female donor with Graves disease. The rearrangement joins TRBV20-1 to TRBJ2-5, with D possibly called TRBD1 or TRBD2 (5 bases each). This sample comprised peripheral blood mononuclear cells (PBMCs), obtained when the disease was refractory, from a patient treated with antithyroid drugs. Here the CDR3 reads CSARVGTGWETQYF. CDR3 in DNA: TGCAGTGCTAGAGTTGGGACGGGTTGGGAGACCCAGTACTTC.